These 25 T cell receptor beta chains share one sample of origin, sequenced in a study of T cell responses to AZD1222 COVID-19 vaccine. Profiling relied on immunoSEQ multiplex PCR, and the TCRdb table lists in-frame clones only, not all of them. The sample has roughly 200,000 clones, about nine tenths seen once. The sequenced sample was peripheral blood, obtained 28 days after the second AZD1222 dose. The receptors originated from an adult who received the AZD1222 COVID-19 vaccine.

The chain carries TRBV5-8 and TRBJ2-2, with TRBD1 matching 9 bases. CDR1 is SGHTS and CDR2 is YDEGEE in the germline V gene. V was clipped by 4 bases and J by 5 bases; unmatched bases: 6. The CDR3 length is 15 residues. DNA of the CDR3: TGTGCCAGCAGCCCCCGACAGGGGGGAACCGGGGAGCTGTTTTTT. Translation gives CASSPRQGGTGELFF.

CDR3 DNA: TGTGCCAGCAGCCTTAGCGAATTTAACTCCTACGAGCAGTACTTC. Protein: CASSLSEFNSYEQYF. This chain connects TRBV27 to TRBJ2-7, with D tentatively TRBD2 (5 bases). V was cut by 6 bases and J by 0 bases, with 15 bases left in between. The CDR3 is made up of 15 amino acids. CDR1 and CDR2 (germline): MNHEY, SMNVEV (reference sequence).

The genes are TRBV2 and TRBJ2-3; D is perhaps TRBD1 (5 bases). This CDR3 has 14 residues. V was shortened by 4 bases and J by 4 bases, with 12 bases between the two germline ends. In germline, CDR1 is SNHLY, CDR2 FYNNEI. The CDR3: CASSGPPQADTQYF. The CDR3 nucleotides read TGTGCCAGCAGTGGTCCTCCACAGGCAGATACGCAGTATTTT.

The CDR3 sequence is CASSQYVGYYGYTF. CDR3 nucleotides: TGTGCCAGCAGCCAATATGTGGGTTACTATGGCTACACCTTC. This chain joins TRBV16 and TRBJ1-2; no reliable D call. Germline-derived CDR1 and CDR2 are KGHSY and FQNENV. The CDR3 contains 14 residues. The ends were cut back, 1 base at V and 3 bases at J, with 9 bases in the middle.

This chain uses TRBV28 with TRBJ1-4, with TRBD1 matching 9 bases. This CDR3 region has 16 residues. The germline CDR1 and CDR2 sequences are MDHEN and SYDVKM. Germline trimming cut 3 bases from V and 0 bases from J; bases unmatched to any gene: 2. Here the CDR3 reads CASSLTGGATNEKLFF. The CDR3 DNA reads as TGTGCCAGCAGTTTGACAGGGGGAGCAACTAATGAAAAACTGTTTTTT.

This clone was detected a few times. The chain links TRBV6-5 to TRBJ1-5, with D possibly being TRBD1 (5 bases). This CDR3 comprises 15 residues. Deletions cut 7 bases from V and 4 bases from J, with 17 bases between. Germline values: CDR1 MNHEY, CDR2 SVGAGI. Written as DNA, the CDR3 is TGTGCCAGCACCTCGGGGCTAGATCGGAATCAGCCCCAGCATTTT. Translating it yields CASTSGLDRNQPQHF.

J is TRBJ1-1 and V is TRBV7-9, with D unresolved. With 5 bases removed from V and 2 bases from J, the gap between germline ends came to 9 bases. The CDR3 is 13 residues long. The germline V gene has CDR1 SEHNR and CDR2 FQNEAQ (reference sequence). The CDR3 DNA sequence: TGTGCCAGCAGCGCTAAACTCAACACTGAAGCTTTCTTT. Amino acids: CASSAKLNTEAFF.

This sequence joins TRBV21-1 and TRBJ1-2; TRBD1 is taken as the D call from the table, unchecked against the DNA. TRBV21-1 counts as a pseudogene. This CDR3 region has 16 residues. CDR3 protein: CASSKAGTGVFYGYTF. CDR3 DNA sequence: TGTGCCAGCAGCAAAGCCGGGACAGGGGTTTTCTATGGCTACACCTTC.

V usage is TRBV9 and J usage is TRBJ1-1, with D perhaps matching TRBD1 (5 bases). CDR1 SGDLS and CDR2 YYNGEE come from the germline V gene. Trimming pared 0 bases from V and 4 bases from J, leaving 10 bases between. This CDR3 is built from 14 residues. The DNA of the CDR3 is TGTGCCAGCAGCGTAGCTGAGGGGCGCACTGAAGCTTTCTTT. It codes for CASSVAEGRTEAFF.

The rearrangement uses TRBV2 and TRBJ2-1, with 7 bases aligning to TRBD1. The J segment lost 0 bases and the V segment lost 6 bases, leaving 11 bases of the junction unmatched. The germline gives CDR1 SNHLY, CDR2 FYNNEI. The CDR3 spans 17 residues. The CDR3 DNA is TGTGCCAGCAGGCGTCGGACAGGCCCAAGCTCCTACAATGAGCAGTTCTTC. Translating it yields CASRRRTGPSSYNEQFF.

The genes are TRBV24-1 and TRBJ1-5; weak D call: TRBD1 (5 bases). This CDR3 has 14 amino acids. V lost 6 bases to trimming and J lost 0 bases, with 8 bases between them. CDR1 is KGHDR and CDR2 is SFDVKD in the germline V gene. The CDR3 reads CATSLDSSNQPQHF. The CDR3 bases are TGTGCCACCAGTCTCGACAGTAGCAATCAGCCCCAGCATTTT.

The rearrangement joins TRBV5-4 to TRBJ1-2; 8 bases agree with TRBD1. V dropped 3 bases and J dropped 2; count of bases not matched to a gene: 6. CDR1 SGHNT and CDR2 YYREEE come from the germline V gene (reference sequence). The CDR3 spans 15 residues. CDR3 residues: CASSSMTGANYGYTF. CDR3 DNA: TGTGCCAGCAGCTCCATGACAGGGGCCAACTATGGCTACACCTTC.

The rearrangement joins TRBV7-6 to TRBJ2-1; TRBD2 aligns across 9 bases. CDR1 and CDR2 (germline): SGHVS, FNYEAQ. The CDR3 is 17 residues long. Trimming took 5 bases from V and 3 from J; bases not matched to a gene: 11. The CDR3 is CASSVALAREGYNEQFF. The CDR3 bases are TGTGCCAGCAGCGTCGCCCTAGCGCGGGAGGGCTACAATGAGCAGTTCTTC.

This rearrangement joins TRBV27 to TRBJ1-6; maybe TRBD1 (6 bases). The V gene lost 4 bases and the J gene lost 7 bases, with 8 bases spanning the gap. This CDR3 spans 13 amino acids. Looked up from germline, CDR1 is MNHEY and CDR2 is SMNVEV (reference sequence). CDR3 in amino acids: CASSSQGNSPLHF. The CDR3 region has the DNA TGTGCCAGCAGTTCCCAGGGGAATTCACCCCTCCACTTT.

Remarks on this clone: In the same sample, other DNA sequences code for this CDR3. V is TRBV15 and J is TRBJ1-3, with no clear D. The germline V and J ends were trimmed by 0 bases and 0 bases, with 6 bases remaining between them. CDR1 LNHNV and CDR2 YYDKDF come from the germline V gene (reference sequence). This CDR3 has 15 amino acids. CDR3: CATSRDRSSGNTIYF. For the CDR3, the DNA is TGTGCCACCAGCAGAGATCGGTCCTCTGGAAACACCATATATTTT.

The chain links TRBV4-2 to TRBJ1-1; no clear D. The length of the CDR3 is 14 residues. The germline V and J ends were trimmed by 5 bases and 7 bases, with 17 bases remaining between them. CDR1 and CDR2 (germline): LGHNA, YNFKEQ. In DNA form, the CDR3 reads TGTGCCAGCAGCTCCATCGGCGGGCGGGGTGAAGCTTTCTTT. It codes for CASSSIGGRGEAFF.

The table lists this clone with a few counts. V is TRBV12-5 and J is TRBJ2-1; possible D gene TRBD1, 6 bases. This CDR3 is 15 amino acids long. CDR1 is LGHNT, CDR2 FRNRAP, per germline. V was cut by 6 bases and J by 2 bases, with 14 bases left in between. The CDR3 reads CASGRNTGTYNEQFF. In DNA, the CDR3 is TGTGCTAGTGGCCGAAATACAGGGACCTACAATGAGCAGTTCTTC.

The J gene is TRBJ2-1, the V gene TRBV18; TRBD1 matches at 7 bases. Germline V gene data show CDR1 as KGHSH and CDR2 as LQKENI. CDR3 length equals 13 residues. V was clipped by 3 bases and J by 8 bases; unmatched bases: 4. The DNA for the CDR3 is TGTGCCAGCTCACCCAGGGGGTATGATGAGCAGTTCTTC. It is translated as CASSPRGYDEQFF. Drawing the rest from reference TRBV18 and TRBJ2-1, the complete variable domain is NAGVMQNPRHLVRRRGQEARLRCSPMKGHSHVYWYRQLPEEGLKFMVYLQKENIIDESGMPKERFSAEFPKEGPSILRIQQVVRGDSAAYFCASSPRGYDEQFFGPGTRLTVL.

This sequence joins TRBV11-2 and TRBJ2-7; D gene unclear. The V and J ends lost 1 base and 3 bases respectively, with 7 bases between them. The germline V gene encodes CDR1 SGHAT and CDR2 FQNNGV. This CDR3 has 13 residues. The CDR3 spells CASSLGGNYEQYF. In DNA, the CDR3 is TGTGCCAGCAGCTTAGGAGGTAACTACGAGCAGTACTTC. Together with reference TRBV11-2 and TRBJ2-7, the CDR3 gives the full variable domain: EAGVAQSPRYKIIEKRQSVAFWCNPISGHATLYWYQQILGQGPKLLIQFQNNGVVDDSQLPKDRFSAERLKGVDSTLKIQPAKLEDSAVYLCASSLGGNYEQYFGPGTRLTVT.

The genes are TRBV30 and TRBJ1-2; TRBD1 matches 8 bases. The CDR3 runs to 11 residues. The germline V gene encodes CDR1 GTSNPN and CDR2 SVGIG (reference sequence). V shed 5 bases, J shed 8 bases, and the junction held 4 bases outside the gene matches. The CDR3 region is CAWDAGGGYTF. The CDR3 DNA reads TGTGCCTGGGATGCAGGGGGCGGCTACACCTTC.

V and J are TRBV10-3 and TRBJ1-2; D is undetermined. CDR1 is ENHRY, CDR2 SYGVKD, per germline. The CDR3 is made up of 12 amino acids. Trimming cost V 3 bases and J 8 bases, with 10 bases left between them. The CDR3 DNA reads TGTGCCATCAGTGAAAGGGAGTTGGGCTACACCTTC. Its protein product is CAISERELGYTF.

This chain links TRBV5-1 with TRBJ2-4; tentatively, D is TRBD1 or TRBD2 (5 bases each). CDR1 is SGHRS, CDR2 YFSETQ, per germline. V dropped 5 bases and J dropped 8 bases, with 11 bases sitting between them. CDR3 size: 12 residues. Here the CDR3 reads CASSGGRDIQYF. The CDR3, as DNA: TGCGCCAGCAGTGGGGGAAGGGACATTCAGTACTTC.

The rearrangement joins TRBV28 to TRBJ2-5, with D maybe TRBD2 (5 bases). The V and J ends lost 2 bases and 3 bases respectively, with 13 bases between them. The CDR3 contains 15 residues. The germline gives CDR1 MDHEN, CDR2 SYDVKM. This CDR3 is CASSLLSGIKETQYF. Written as DNA, the CDR3 is TGTGCCAGCAGTTTACTATCCGGGATAAAAGAGACCCAGTACTTC.

This clone appeared once. The chain recombines TRBV7-2 with TRBJ2-7; 10 bases fit TRBD2. With V trimmed by 1 base and J by 6 bases, 15 bases remained unmatched. This CDR3 has 18 amino acids. The germline V gene encodes CDR1 SGHTA and CDR2 FQGNSA. The CDR3 sequence is CASSLVASGSPGGGEQYF. The CDR3 nucleotides are TGTGCCAGCAGCTTAGTCGCTAGCGGGAGTCCCGGGGGGGGCGAGCAGTACTTC. The full variable domain, completed using reference TRBV7-2 and TRBJ2-7, is GAGVSQSPSNKVTEKGKDVELRCDPISGHTALYWYRQSLGQGLEFLIYFQGNSAPDKSGLPSDRFSAERTGGSVSTLTIQRTQQEDSAVYLCASSLVASGSPGGGEQYFGPGTRLTVT.

V gene TRBV11-2 combines with J gene TRBJ1-1; the D is unclear. The germline V gene encodes CDR1 SGHAT and CDR2 FQNNGV. The CDR3 sequence is 12 residues long. V lost 1 base to trimming and J lost 10 bases, with 10 bases between them. The CDR3 region has the DNA TGTGCCAGCAGCTTAGGAGGGAGAAGAGCTTTCTTT. The encoded protein is CASSLGGRRAFF.